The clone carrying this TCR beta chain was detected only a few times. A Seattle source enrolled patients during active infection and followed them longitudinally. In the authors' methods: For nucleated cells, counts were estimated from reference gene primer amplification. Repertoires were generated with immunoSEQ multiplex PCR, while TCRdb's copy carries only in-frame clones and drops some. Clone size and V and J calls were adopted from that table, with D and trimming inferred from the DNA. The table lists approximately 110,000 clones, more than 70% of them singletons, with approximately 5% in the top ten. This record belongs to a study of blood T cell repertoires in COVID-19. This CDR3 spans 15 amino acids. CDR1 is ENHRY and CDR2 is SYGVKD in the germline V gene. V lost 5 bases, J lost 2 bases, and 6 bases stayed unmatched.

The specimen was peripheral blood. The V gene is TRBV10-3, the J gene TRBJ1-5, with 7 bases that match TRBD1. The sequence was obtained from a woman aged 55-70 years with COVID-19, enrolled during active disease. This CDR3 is CAISPQGLGNQPQHF. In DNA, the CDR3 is TGTGCCATCAGTCCACAGGGGTTGGGCAATCAGCCCCAGCATTTT.